The 2 T cell receptor beta chains given below trace back to one sample, sequenced in a study of T cell responses to AZD1222 COVID-19 vaccine. Generated by immunoSEQ multiplex PCR, the TCRdb table keeps only in-frame clones and is missing some. The repertoire holds some 140,000 clones, 85% to 90% seen once, with about 5% in the top ten. Material: peripheral blood, obtained on day 0 of MenACWY control vaccination. These receptors came from an adult in good health.

The CDR3 DNA reads as TGTGCCAGCAGCAAAAAGGGGGACAGGGTAAAGGGCACCTACAATGAGCAGTTCTTC. This encodes CASSKKGDRVKGTYNEQFF. The chain combines TRBV21-1 with TRBJ2-1; the table assigns TRBD1, which was not confirmed against the DNA. TRBV21-1 is assigned pseudogene status. The CDR3 sequence is 19 residues long.

J is TRBJ2-1 and V is TRBV5-6; 10 bases are shared with TRBD2. CDR3 length: 15 amino acids. CDR1 and CDR2 (germline): SGHDT, YYEEEE. V lost 1 base to trimming and J lost 9 bases; unmatched junction nucleotides: 7. The CDR3 protein is CASSLLSGGAGEQFF. CDR3 nucleotides: TGTGCCAGCAGCTTGCTAAGCGGGGGGGCGGGTGAGCAGTTCTTC.